One T cell receptor beta chain is described in this entry. Primers used in a second PCR of about 7 to 12 cycles were a sample-barcoded 5' primer and a J-beta primer mix. TCRdb called the 5' RACE reads again in MiXCR, with one record for every CDR3 protein. The repertoire holds about 1.6 million distinct CDR3 sequences, about 31% seen once, with about 11% in the top ten. This entry belongs to a study of blood T cells in healthy people across ages. The germline gives CDR1 MGHRA, CDR2 YSYEKL. Trimming shortened V by 3 bases and J by 4 bases, and 15 bases separated the two germline ends. The CDR3 spans 15 residues. Isolation per sample recovered at least 7 million PBMCs.

The V gene is TRBV4-1, the J gene TRBJ1-2; D possibly corresponds to TRBD1 (5 bases). The receptor was isolated from a woman in her 30s in good health. Material for sequencing was blood. The CDR3 region has the DNA TGCGCCAGCAGCCAGGTCCAGGGAATTAGCTATGGCTACACCTTC. This encodes CASSQVQGISYGYTF.